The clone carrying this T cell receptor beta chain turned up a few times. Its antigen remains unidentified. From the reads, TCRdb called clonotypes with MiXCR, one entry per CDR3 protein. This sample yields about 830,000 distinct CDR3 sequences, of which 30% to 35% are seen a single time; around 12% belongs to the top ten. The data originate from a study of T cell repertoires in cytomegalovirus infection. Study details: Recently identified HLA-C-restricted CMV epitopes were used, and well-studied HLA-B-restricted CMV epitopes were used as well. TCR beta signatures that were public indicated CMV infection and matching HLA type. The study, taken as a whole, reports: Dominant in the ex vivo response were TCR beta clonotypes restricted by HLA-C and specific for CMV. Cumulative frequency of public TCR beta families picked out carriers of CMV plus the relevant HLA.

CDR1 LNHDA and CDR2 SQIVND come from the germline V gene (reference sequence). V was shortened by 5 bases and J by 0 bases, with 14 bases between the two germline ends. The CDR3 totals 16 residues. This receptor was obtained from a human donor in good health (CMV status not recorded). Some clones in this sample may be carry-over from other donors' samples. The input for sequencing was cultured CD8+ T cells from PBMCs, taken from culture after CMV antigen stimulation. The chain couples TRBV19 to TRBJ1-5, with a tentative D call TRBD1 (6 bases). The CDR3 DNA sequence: TGTGCCAGTAGTTCAGGAGGGGGATATAGCAATCAGCCCCAGCATTTT. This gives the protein CASSSGGGYSNQPQHF.